A single sample is the source of the 30 T cell receptor beta chains below, sequenced in a study of T-cell memory formation after mild COVID-19. TCRdb used MiXCR to reprocess the 5' RACE reads, holding one entry per CDR3 protein. The table shows under 450,000 distinct CDR3 sequences, with more than 20% occurring only once. Sequenced: PBMCs or a T cell subset sorted from them (not recorded which). These receptors were collected from an adult woman who had mild COVID-19 (a few samples of this study predate the infection). Cell type and time point are not known.

CDR3 in amino acids: CSARGWTSGSVLNEQFF. The CDR3 coding sequence is TGCAGTGCTAGAGGGTGGACTAGCGGGAGTGTCTTGAATGAGCAGTTCTTC. The rearrangement uses TRBV20-1 and TRBJ2-1; 13 bases agree with TRBD2. V was pared by 1 base and J by 7 bases, with 10 bases of the junction left unmatched. This CDR3 spans 17 amino acids. The V gene's germline CDR1 is DFQATT and CDR2 SNEGSKA (reference sequence).

This clonotype was seen at least ten times. The chain employs TRBV7-6 and TRBJ2-3, with D unclear. CDR3 length: 13 amino acids. Trimming left V 4 bases short and J 2 bases short, with 7 bases between. Germline values: CDR1 SGHVS, CDR2 FNYEAQ. The CDR3 loop is CASSSLYTDTQYF. CDR3 DNA: TGTGCCAGCAGCTCTCTCTACACAGATACGCAGTATTTT.

This clonotype came up a few times. The genes are TRBV12-3 or TRBV12-4 and TRBJ2-5; 10 bases are shared with TRBD1. V lost 6 bases and J lost 5; bases outside the gene matches: 9. CDR3 length equals 15 residues. The CDR3 nucleotides are TGTGCCAGCAGCCCCGCGACAGGGGGCGTGGAGACCCAGTACTTC. Translating it yields CASSPATGGVETQYF.

The chain employs TRBV30 and TRBJ1-1, with no clear D. The CDR3 is 13 residues long. Trimming pared 2 bases from V and 4 bases from J, leaving 11 bases between. CDR1 and CDR2 from the germline V gene are GTSNPN and SVGIG (reference sequence). CDR3: CAWSFGAGTEAFF. For the CDR3, the DNA is TGTGCCTGGAGTTTCGGAGCGGGCACTGAAGCTTTCTTT.

The chain carries TRBV12-3 or TRBV12-4 and TRBJ2-7; D is ambiguous. Trimming stripped 3 bases from V and 5 bases from J, with 8 bases between. The CDR3 length is 12 residues. Written as DNA, the CDR3 is TGTGCCAGCAGTTTCCACGTTCACGAGCAGTACTTC. It codes for CASSFHVHEQYF.

The genes are TRBV10-3 and TRBJ2-3; D is undetermined. Trimming removed 6 bases from V and 2 bases from J, with 18 bases in between. Germline lookup yields CDR1 ENHRY and CDR2 SYGVKD. There are 16 residues in the CDR3. Here the CDR3 DNA reads TGTGCCATCAGGCAAACCGACTCCTCCTTCACAGATACGCAGTATTTT. Protein sequence: CAIRQTDSSFTDTQYF.

This rearrangement joins TRBV5-1 to TRBJ2-2; the D gene could be TRBD1 or TRBD2 (6 bases each). Germline lookup yields CDR1 SGHRS and CDR2 YFSETQ. V shed 0 bases and J shed 6 bases, with 12 bases lying between them. The CDR3 length is 15 residues. The DNA for the CDR3 is TGCGCCAGCAGCTTGGAGGGGGGCCGGGCCGGGGAGCTGTTTTTT. Encoded protein: CASSLEGGRAGELFF.

In this sample, this clonotype turned up once. The V gene is TRBV20-1, the J gene TRBJ2-7; D remains unclear. This CDR3 spans 13 amino acids. V was trimmed by 1 base and J by 8 bases, leaving 15 bases between them. From germline, CDR1 is DFQATT and CDR2 SNEGSKA (reference sequence). The CDR3 reads CSARAPIFSKQYF. CDR3 coding DNA: TGCAGTGCTAGAGCTCCCATTTTTTCTAAGCAGTACTTC.

This clonotype was recorded many times. The rearrangement uses TRBV18 and TRBJ2-7; D is undetermined. The CDR3 is made up of 14 amino acids. V was cut by 0 bases and J by 2 bases, with 8 bases left in between. Looked up from germline, CDR1 is KGHSH and CDR2 is LQKENI. CDR3 amino acids: CASSPPASPYEQYF. The CDR3 DNA follows: TGTGCCAGCTCACCACCGGCCAGCCCCTACGAGCAGTACTTC.

This clonotype appeared a few times. This chain links TRBV5-1 with TRBJ2-5; D possibly matches TRBD1 or TRBD2 (7 bases each). This CDR3 has 16 amino acids. The germline CDR1 and CDR2 sequences are SGHRS and YFSETQ. Trimming took off 0 bases at V and 5 bases at J, with 17 bases between the two ends. The CDR3: CASSLAYRGGEETQYF. CDR3 nucleotides: TGCGCCAGCAGCTTGGCCTACAGGGGAGGGGAGGAGACCCAGTACTTC.

The chain employs TRBV7-2 and TRBJ2-1; 12 nucleotides align to TRBD2. Germline loops: CDR1 SGHTA, CDR2 FQGNSA. After removal of 10 bases from V and 7 bases from J, the junction contained 8 bases not matched to a gene. The CDR3 totals 14 residues. The CDR3 region has the DNA TGTGCCACCTTACTAGCGGGAGGTAAAAATGAGCAGTTCTTC. Translation: CATLLAGGKNEQFF.

This clonotype was detected a few times. The rearrangement joins TRBV12-3 or TRBV12-4 to TRBJ1-5; D ambiguous. This CDR3 spans 16 amino acids. The V and J ends lost 1 base and 1 base respectively, with 11 bases between them. The CDR3 sequence is CASSLVLGPSNQPQHF. The CDR3, as DNA: TGTGCCAGCAGTTTAGTCTTAGGGCCAAGCAATCAGCCCCAGCATTTT.

The chain recombines TRBV25-1 with TRBJ2-3; D unclear. CDR3 length: 13 amino acids. Trimming cost V 3 bases and J 2 bases, with 6 bases left between them. CDR1 is MGHDK and CDR2 is SYGVNS in the germline V gene. The CDR3 DNA sequence: TGTGCCAGCAGTGAGGCCTCCACAGATACGCAGTATTTT. Its translation is CASSEASTDTQYF.

The CDR3 bases are TGCGCCAGCAGCTTGGAACAGACGTCGAAATATACGCAGTATTTT. This sequence encodes CASSLEQTSKYTQYF. The V and J genes are TRBV5-1 and TRBJ2-3; D gene ambiguous. The germline CDR1 and CDR2 sequences are SGHRS and YFSETQ. This CDR3 comprises 15 residues. V was clipped by 0 bases and J by 7 bases, with 15 bases between them.

CDR3 bases: TGTGCCAGCGTAAGTGACCCTCCCACTGAAGCTTTCTTT. Amino acids: CASVSDPPTEAFF. The rearrangement uses TRBV6-5 and TRBJ1-1, with D unclear. CDR3 size: 13 residues. CDR1 and CDR2 (germline): MNHEY, SVGAGI. V was pared by 8 bases and J by 4 bases, with 14 bases between.

This clonotype has more than one count but fewer than ten. This sequence joins TRBV20-1 and TRBJ2-5; D gene unclear. This CDR3 contains 13 residues. Germline CDR1 is DFQATT and CDR2 is SNEGSKA (reference sequence). V was trimmed by 4 bases and J by 0 bases, leaving 9 bases between them. The DNA for the CDR3 is TGCAGTGCTAATTGGGATCACCAAGAGACCCAGTACTTC. It codes for CSANWDHQETQYF.

This clonotype has a handful of counts. The chain couples TRBV20-1 to TRBJ2-4, with D tentatively TRBD1 or TRBD2 (6 bases each). The CDR3 contains 15 residues. With 5 bases removed from V and 0 bases from J, the gap between germline ends came to 14 bases. CDR1 and CDR2 (germline): DFQATT, SNEGSKA (reference sequence). The CDR3: CSASDGGGAKNIQYF. Here the CDR3 DNA reads TGCAGTGCTTCAGACGGGGGCGGAGCCAAAAACATTCAGTACTTC.

This clonotype has only a few counts. The chain has TRBV7-3 and TRBJ2-7; TRBD2 aligns across 7 bases. Germline CDR1 SGHTA, CDR2 FQGTGA. The CDR3 has 14 residues. V gave up 2 bases and J gave up 2 bases; unmatched junction bases: 3. The CDR3 region has the DNA TGTGCCAGCAGCTTAGGGGGGGTGACCTACGAGCAGTACTTC. As protein: CASSLGGVTYEQYF.

This clonotype was found many times. The chain has TRBV7-8 and TRBJ2-2; TRBD2 aligns across 11 bases. Trimming at V came to 5 bases and at J to 9 bases, leaving 5 bases not matched to a gene. Germline V gene sequence: CDR1 SGHVS, CDR2 FQNEAQ. The CDR3 consists of 14 residues. The CDR3 region has the DNA TGTGCCAGCAGCCTAGGGACTAGCGGACGGGAGCTGTTTTTT. It encodes CASSLGTSGRELFF.

The chain joins TRBV5-8 to TRBJ2-3; 10 positions match TRBD2. There are 16 residues in the CDR3. Germline CDR1 is SGHTS and CDR2 is YDEGEE. Trimming cost V 5 bases and J 5 bases; bases outside gene matches: 11. In DNA, the CDR3 is TGTGCCAGCAGTACTCCGGGACTAGCGAGAGTAGATACGCAGTATTTT. Its translation is CASSTPGLARVDTQYF.

The chain uses TRBV5-6 and TRBJ2-1; D unclear. The CDR3 spans 15 residues. The V end lost 4 bases, the J end lost 3 bases, and 14 bases lay between the germline ends. The V gene's germline CDR1 is SGHDT and CDR2 YYEEEE. CDR3 in amino acids: CASSPPPAVYNEQFF. As DNA, the CDR3 is TGTGCCAGCAGCCCTCCGCCGGCAGTCTACAATGAGCAGTTCTTC. Based on the CDR3 plus reference TRBV5-6 and TRBJ2-1, the full variable domain is DAGVTQSPTHLIKTRGQQVTLRCSPKSGHDTVSWYQQALGQGPQFIFQYYEEEERQRGNFPDRFSGHQFPNYSSELNVNALLLGDSALYLCASSPPPAVYNEQFFGPGTRLTVL.

V gene TRBV12-3 or TRBV12-4 combines with J gene TRBJ2-7; D is possibly TRBD1 or TRBD2 (6 bases each). The length of the CDR3 is 14 residues. Trimming shortened V by 8 bases and J by 5 bases, and 19 bases separated the two germline ends. CDR3 amino acids: CASAERGGYHEQYF. CDR3 bases: TGTGCCAGCGCCGAAAGAGGGGGGTACCACGAGCAGTACTTC.

This clonotype was recorded a few times. This sequence joins TRBV6-2 or TRBV6-3 and TRBJ1-2; 9 bases align to TRBD1. CDR1 and CDR2 (germline): MNHEY, SVGEGT. The CDR3 spans 15 residues. The V and J ends lost 4 bases and 4 bases, in that order; junction bases with no gene match: 7. DNA for the CDR3: TGTGCCAGCAGTTCCACAGGGGGCAGATTCTATGGCTACACCTTC. Translation: CASSSTGGRFYGYTF.

J is TRBJ2-7 and V is TRBV4-3; the D call may be TRBD1 or TRBD2 (5 bases each). V was shortened by 1 base and J by 1 base, with 8 bases between the two germline ends. Germline V lookup: CDR1 LGHNA, CDR2 YSLEER. This CDR3 spans 14 amino acids. CDR3 in amino acids: CASSQVRESYEQYF. The CDR3 nucleotides are TGCGCCAGCAGCCAAGTCAGGGAGTCCTACGAGCAGTACTTC.

This chain links TRBV28 with TRBJ2-7, with unresolved D. The germline CDR1 and CDR2 sequences are MDHEN and SYDVKM. There are 13 residues in the CDR3. V was shortened by 6 bases and J by 0 bases, with 9 bases between the two germline ends. This CDR3 reads CASRSHGSYEQYF. Here the CDR3 DNA reads TGTGCCAGCAGGTCCCATGGCTCCTACGAGCAGTACTTC.

This clonotype was seen ten or more times. This chain joins TRBV29-1 and TRBJ2-3; 9 nucleotides match TRBD2. CDR1 is SQVTM, CDR2 ANQGSEA, per germline. CDR3 length equals 15 residues. The V gene end was trimmed by 6 bases and the J gene end by 0 bases; junction bases not matched to a gene: 7. DNA for the CDR3: TGCAGCGTGAGGGCCGGGACTAGCAGCACAGATACGCAGTATTTT. Translation gives CSVRAGTSSTDTQYF.

This clonotype has only a few counts. CDR3 residues: CSVESRGRTEAFF. The DNA of the CDR3 is TGCAGCGTTGAGTCCAGGGGGCGAACTGAAGCTTTCTTT. The chain has TRBV29-1 and TRBJ1-1, with TRBD1 identical over 8 bases. Germline V lookup: CDR1 SQVTM, CDR2 ANQGSEA. CDR3 size: 13 residues. Unmatched junction bases numbered 5, after V lost 3 bases and J lost 5 bases.

There are a few counts of this clonotype. This rearrangement joins TRBV29-1 to TRBJ2-4; possible D gene TRBD1, 6 bases. The CDR3 is made up of 13 amino acids. V was shortened by 6 bases and J by 0 bases, with 9 bases between the two germline ends. Germline assignment: CDR1 SQVTM and CDR2 ANQGSEA. The chain's CDR3 is CSVTGLAKNIQYF. The CDR3, as DNA: TGCAGCGTAACAGGGCTAGCCAAAAACATTCAGTACTTC.

The chain combines TRBV12-3 or TRBV12-4 with TRBJ1-4; D unresolved. The CDR3 is 15 residues long. Trimming cost V 5 bases and J 7 bases, with 17 bases left between them. CDR3 region: CASSTADSWSEKLFF. DNA of the CDR3: TGTGCCAGCAGTACCGCTGATTCCTGGAGTGAAAAACTGTTTTTT.

This clonotype was seen once. This chain connects TRBV5-1 to TRBJ1-1, with 11 bases matching TRBD1. The V gene end was trimmed by 2 bases and the J gene end by 5 bases; junction bases not matched to a gene: 8. Germline assignment: CDR1 SGHRS and CDR2 YFSETQ. The CDR3 length is 16 residues. The CDR3 loop is CASSFLVGTGGTEAFF. The CDR3 DNA reads TGCGCCAGCAGCTTTTTGGTGGGGACAGGGGGAACTGAAGCTTTCTTT.